A selection of T cell receptor beta chains follows, all from one sample in a study of metastatic and nonmetastatic thyroid tumors. TCRdb called clones again from the PCR reads with MiXCR. Seen here are around 30,000 clones, 10% to 15% observed once, and the top ten hold roughly 5%. Sample: blood. Every receptor here comes from a female donor with papillary thyroid cancer or a benign thyroid nodule (not recorded which). Some clones in this sample may be carry-over from other donors' samples. The CDR3 runs from the conserved cysteine through the conserved F or W.

j_call v_call cdr3_aa
TRBJ2-2 TRBV2 CASSDNPGELFF
TRBJ1-4 TRBV18 CASSAPVGELFF
TRBJ2-7 TRBV28 CASTREIAGLNEKYF
TRBJ2-1 TRBV10-3 CAIRTGRENEQFF
TRBJ2-7 TRBV20-1 CSATPPGPSYEQYF
TRBJ2-1 TRBV20-1 CSASRLATLIYNEQFF
TRBJ2-7 TRBV28 CASSWTFSGESTYEQYF
TRBJ2-7 TRBV6-2/TRBV6-3 CASSSLAGRSYYQYF
TRBJ1-1 TRBV27 CASSRRGGNTEAFF
TRBJ2-2 TRBV15 CATRQGYTGGMFF
TRBJ1-1 TRBV20-1 CSAGYVGAPEAFF
TRBJ2-1 TRBV28 CASSSRRASSYNEQFF
TRBJ2-7 TRBV12-3/TRBV12-4 CASSLGTREQYF
TRBJ2-1 TRBV7-9 CASSLGTGPNEQFF
TRBJ1-6 TRBV12-3/TRBV12-4 CASSLQGGNSPLHF
TRBJ2-1 TRBV5-1 CASSIAGWDNEQFF
TRBJ2-5 TRBV7-6 CASSLRALQETQYF
TRBJ1-2 TRBV19 CASSKTITNYGYTF
TRBJ2-1 TRBV30 CAWSVFGDEQFF